One sample yielded the 4 T cell receptor beta chains listed below, sequenced in a study of blood T cell repertoires in COVID-19. Sequenced by immunoSEQ multiplex PCR; TCRdb stores in-frame clones only, minus some. The sample holds 100,000 to 120,000 clones; 70% to 90% are singletons and the top ten take approximately 3.3%. Specimen: peripheral blood. The origin of the receptors is a woman aged 50 to 60 with acute or convalescent COVID-19.

The chain couples TRBV7-9 to TRBJ2-7; weak D call: TRBD2 (6 bases). The ends were cut back, 2 bases at V and 0 bases at J, with 11 bases in the middle. Germline loops: CDR1 SEHNR, CDR2 FQNEAQ (reference sequence). CDR3 length: 15 residues. Here the CDR3 reads CASSLTRGPSYEQYF. DNA of the CDR3: TGTGCCAGCAGCTTAACGCGGGGACCCTCCTACGAGCAGTACTTC.

The chain couples TRBV18 to TRBJ1-6; D uncertain. CDR3 length: 13 amino acids. The germline gives CDR1 KGHSH, CDR2 LQKENI. Deletions cut 1 base from V and 8 bases from J, with 6 bases between. Written as DNA, the CDR3 is TGTGCCAGCTCACCACGGGAGTATTCACCCCTCCACTTT. Translation: CASSPREYSPLHF.

A single count supports this clone. This sequence joins TRBV6-5 and TRBJ1-6; D might be TRBD1 (5 bases). Germline CDR1 and CDR2: MNHEY and SVGAGI. CDR3 length: 16 residues. The V end lost 0 bases, the J end lost 9 bases, and 15 bases lay between the germline ends. CDR3 nucleotides: TGTGCCAGCAGTTACTCGGAGCGGGGCGGAATTTCACCCCTCCACTTT. Protein sequence: CASSYSERGGISPLHF.

The chain joins TRBV5-6 to TRBJ2-7; D is uncertain. Trimming cost V 4 bases and J 3 bases, with 11 bases left between them. Germline CDR1 reads SGHDT; CDR2 reads YYEEEE. The CDR3 covers 13 residues. The CDR3 DNA follows: TGTGCCAGCAGCACCAACAGCATCTACGAGCAGTACTTC. This codes for CASSTNSIYEQYF.